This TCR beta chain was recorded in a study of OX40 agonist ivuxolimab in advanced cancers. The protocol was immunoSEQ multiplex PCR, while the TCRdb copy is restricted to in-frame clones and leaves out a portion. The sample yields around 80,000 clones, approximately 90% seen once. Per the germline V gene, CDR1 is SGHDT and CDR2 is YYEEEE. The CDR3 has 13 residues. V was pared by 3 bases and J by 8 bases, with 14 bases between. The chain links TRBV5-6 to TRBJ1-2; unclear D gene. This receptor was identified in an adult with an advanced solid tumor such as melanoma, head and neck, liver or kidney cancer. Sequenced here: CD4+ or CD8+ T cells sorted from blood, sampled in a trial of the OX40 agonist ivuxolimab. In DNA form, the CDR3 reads TGTGCCAGCAGCTCGACACCCCGAGGCGGCTACACCTTC. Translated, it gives CASSSTPRGGYTF.